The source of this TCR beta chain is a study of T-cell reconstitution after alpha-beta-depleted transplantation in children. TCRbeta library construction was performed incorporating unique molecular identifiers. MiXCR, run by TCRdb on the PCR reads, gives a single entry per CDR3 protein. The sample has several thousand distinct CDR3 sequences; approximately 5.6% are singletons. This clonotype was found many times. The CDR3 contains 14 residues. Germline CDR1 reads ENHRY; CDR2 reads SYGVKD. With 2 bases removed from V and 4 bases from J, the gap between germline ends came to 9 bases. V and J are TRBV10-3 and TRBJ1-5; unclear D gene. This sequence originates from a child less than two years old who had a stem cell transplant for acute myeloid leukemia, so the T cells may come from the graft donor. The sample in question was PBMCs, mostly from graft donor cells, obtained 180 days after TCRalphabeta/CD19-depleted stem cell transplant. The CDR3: CAISEDPSNQPQHF. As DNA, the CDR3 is TGTGCCATCAGTGAGGACCCTTCGAATCAGCCCCAGCATTTT.